The TCR beta chain under discussion was sequenced for a study of blood T cell repertoires in COVID-19. The method was immunoSEQ multiplex PCR; TCRdb's version includes in-frame clones alone and lacks a portion of them. The table has under 75,000 clones, 81% seen once. Trimming took off 4 bases at V and 10 bases at J, with 20 bases between the two ends. The germline V gene encodes CDR1 LGHNA and CDR2 YNFKEQ. The CDR3 covers 16 residues. J is TRBJ1-6 and V is TRBV4-2, with D maybe TRBD1 (5 bases). The TCR comes from an elderly man with acute or convalescent COVID-19. The sequenced sample was peripheral blood. CDR3 amino acids: CASSLIRRGGGSPLHF. DNA for the CDR3: TGTGCCAGCAGCCTCATCCGGAGGGGAGGCGGGTCACCCCTCCACTTT.